This is a list of T cell receptor beta chains from one sample in a study of prognosis after radiotherapy for stage I lung cancer. Each CDR3 protein is one row after TCRdb ran MiXCR on the multiplex PCR reads. The repertoire holds 50,000 to 75,000 distinct CDR3 sequences, with about a quarter as singletons. This material consisted of PBMCs, taken before or after stereotactic body radiation therapy (not recorded which). Receptors were obtained from a donor aged 50 or older with non-small cell lung cancer. Both conserved end residues are part of each CDR3. The D gene is left open where the match is weak. The size entry is marked missing in some rows and otherwise reads once, few, many or a size class.

V gene: TRBV7-2; D gene: TRBD2; J gene: TRBJ2-1; clone size: many; CDR3 protein: CASRPPSGVRNEQFF; CDR3 DNA: TGTGCCAGCAGACCCCCTAGCGGGGTTAGGAATGAGCAGTTCTTC
V gene: TRBV4-3; D gene: NA; J gene: TRBJ1-5; clone size: many; CDR3 protein: CASSQDLKPNQPQHF; CDR3 DNA: TGCGCCAGCAGCCAAGATCTTAAACCTAATCAGCCCCAGCATTTT
V gene: TRBV4-3; D gene: NA; J gene: TRBJ1-4; clone size: many; CDR3 protein: CASSSTTGRSTNEKLFF; CDR3 DNA: TGCGCCAGCAGCTCCACGACAGGCAGGTCAACTAATGAAAAACTGTTTTTT
V gene: TRBV27; D gene: NA; J gene: TRBJ1-1; clone size: many; CDR3 protein: CASSPNQGGWGTEAFF; CDR3 DNA: TGTGCCAGCAGCCCCAACCAAGGGGGTTGGGGGACTGAAGCTTTCTTT
V gene: TRBV11-2; D gene: NA; J gene: TRBJ2-3; clone size: many; CDR3 protein: CASSLRLSTDTQYF; CDR3 DNA: TGTGCCAGCAGCTTAAGACTGAGCACAGATACGCAGTATTTT
V gene: TRBV12-3/TRBV12-4; D gene: NA; J gene: TRBJ2-1; clone size: many; CDR3 protein: CASSLRGQPDNEQFF; CDR3 DNA: TGTGCCAGCAGTTTGAGGGGACAACCTGACAATGAGCAGTTCTTC
V gene: TRBV11-2; D gene: TRBD1; J gene: TRBJ2-5; clone size: many; CDR3 protein: CASSLDGTGGIETQYF; CDR3 DNA: TGTGCCAGCAGCTTAGATGGGACAGGGGGTATAGAGACCCAGTACTTC
V gene: TRBV9; D gene: NA; J gene: TRBJ2-2; clone size: many; CDR3 protein: CASSQANTGELFF; CDR3 DNA: TGTGCCAGCAGCCAGGCGAACACCGGGGAGCTGTTTTTT
V gene: TRBV5-1; D gene: NA; J gene: TRBJ2-2; clone size: many; CDR3 protein: CASSLEGPGELFF; CDR3 DNA: TGCGCCAGCAGCTTGGAAGGTCCCGGGGAGCTGTTTTTT
V gene: TRBV20-1; D gene: TRBD1; J gene: TRBJ1-2; clone size: many; CDR3 protein: CSAPDRGRTDYGYTF; CDR3 DNA: TGCAGTGCCCCGGACAGGGGCCGGACGGACTATGGCTACACCTTC
V gene: TRBV5-4; D gene: NA; J gene: TRBJ2-3; clone size: few; CDR3 protein: CASSDKRTSTDTQYF; CDR3 DNA: TGTGCCAGCAGCGATAAAAGAACTAGCACAGATACGCAGTATTTT
V gene: TRBV4-2; D gene: NA; J gene: TRBJ2-7; clone size: many; CDR3 protein: CASSQEPGYEQYF; CDR3 DNA: TGTGCCAGCAGCCAAGAACCAGGGTACGAGCAGTACTTC
V gene: TRBV9; D gene: NA; J gene: TRBJ1-6; clone size: many; CDR3 protein: CASSVRWVGVNSPLHF; CDR3 DNA: TGTGCCAGCAGCGTGCGGTGGGTAGGGGTTAATTCACCCCTCCACTTT
V gene: TRBV9; D gene: TRBD1; J gene: TRBJ2-1; clone size: many; CDR3 protein: CASSADRGGEQFF; CDR3 DNA: TGTGCCAGCAGCGCCGACAGGGGGGGTGAGCAGTTCTTC
V gene: TRBV29-1; D gene: NA; J gene: TRBJ2-3; clone size: many; CDR3 protein: CSVENHLLTDTQYF; CDR3 DNA: TGCAGCGTTGAAAACCACCTCTTAACAGATACGCAGTATTTT
V gene: TRBV5-1; D gene: NA; J gene: TRBJ1-2; clone size: many; CDR3 protein: CASSPAGAGGYTF; CDR3 DNA: TGCGCCAGCAGCCCGGCCGGGGCCGGTGGCTACACCTTC
V gene: TRBV20-1; D gene: TRBD1; J gene: TRBJ2-3; clone size: few; CDR3 protein: CSARGQGSGGTDTQYF; CDR3 DNA: TGCAGTGCTAGAGGACAGGGAAGTGGTGGCACAGATACGCAGTATTTT
V gene: TRBV3-1; D gene: NA; J gene: TRBJ1-5; clone size: many; CDR3 protein: CASSGRGGTQHF; CDR3 DNA: TGTGCCAGCAGCGGGAGGGGAGGGACCCAGCATTTT
V gene: TRBV14; D gene: TRBD1; J gene: TRBJ1-5; clone size: NA; CDR3 protein: CASSGRQGKVGFQPQHF; CDR3 DNA: TGTGCCAGCAGCGGCCGACAGGGAAAGGTGGGGTTTCAGCCCCAGCATTTT
V gene: TRBV10-3; D gene: NA; J gene: TRBJ1-1; clone size: NA; CDR3 protein: CAISDPWGGGGGTEAFF; CDR3 DNA: TGTGCCATCAGTGACCCCTGGGGGGGCGGCGGTGGGACTGAAGCTTTCTTT
V gene: TRBV24-1; D gene: NA; J gene: TRBJ2-6; clone size: many; CDR3 protein: CATSDPGTPNSSGANVLTF; CDR3 DNA: TGTGCCACCAGTGACCCCGGGACCCCCAACAGCTCTGGGGCCAACGTCCTGACTTTC
V gene: TRBV10-2; D gene: NA; J gene: TRBJ1-1; clone size: many; CDR3 protein: CASSPPAGVDTEAFF; CDR3 DNA: TGCGCCAGCAGTCCACCCGCGGGGGTAGACACTGAAGCTTTCTTT
V gene: TRBV7-9; D gene: NA; J gene: TRBJ1-2; clone size: many; CDR3 protein: CASSLASGDYGYTF; CDR3 DNA: TGTGCCAGCAGCTTAGCGTCGGGGGACTATGGCTACACCTTC
V gene: TRBV2; D gene: NA; J gene: TRBJ1-1; clone size: many; CDR3 protein: CASSTGIMNTEAFF; CDR3 DNA: TGTGCCAGCAGTACAGGTATTATGAACACTGAAGCTTTCTTT
V gene: TRBV28; D gene: NA; J gene: TRBJ1-2; clone size: many; CDR3 protein: CASSLETAYGYTF; CDR3 DNA: TGTGCCAGCAGTTTAGAAACAGCCTATGGCTACACCTTC
V gene: TRBV5-4; D gene: NA; J gene: TRBJ1-3; clone size: few; CDR3 protein: CASSREGNTIYF; CDR3 DNA: TGTGCCAGCAGCCGAGAGGGAAACACCATATATTTT
V gene: TRBV12-3/TRBV12-4; D gene: NA; J gene: TRBJ1-2; clone size: many; CDR3 protein: CASSPLLNGYTF; CDR3 DNA: TGTGCCAGCAGTCCCCTCTTGAACGGCTACACCTTC
V gene: TRBV30; D gene: NA; J gene: TRBJ2-2; clone size: many; CDR3 protein: CAWSRLSTGTGELFF; CDR3 DNA: TGTGCCTGGAGTCGGCTTTCGACGGGGACCGGGGAGCTGTTTTTT
V gene: TRBV19; D gene: NA; J gene: TRBJ1-2; clone size: many; CDR3 protein: CASSNMLNYGYTF; CDR3 DNA: TGTGCCAGTAGTAATATGCTTAACTATGGCTACACCTTC
V gene: TRBV6-5; D gene: NA; J gene: TRBJ1-6; clone size: NA; CDR3 protein: CASSLVTASSPLHF; CDR3 DNA: TGTGCCAGCAGTTTAGTAACGGCCAGTTCACCCCTCCACTTT
V gene: TRBV5-4; D gene: NA; J gene: TRBJ2-3; clone size: many; CDR3 protein: CASSLAPTSDTQYF; CDR3 DNA: TGTGCCAGCAGCTTGGCCCCGACTTCAGATACGCAGTATTTT
V gene: TRBV7-9; D gene: NA; J gene: TRBJ2-1; clone size: many; CDR3 protein: CASSFRTDGEQFF; CDR3 DNA: TGTGCCAGCAGCTTTAGAACAGACGGTGAGCAGTTCTTC
V gene: TRBV7-2; D gene: NA; J gene: TRBJ2-7; clone size: NA; CDR3 protein: CASTFRGSVYEQYF; CDR3 DNA: TGTGCCAGCACCTTCCGGGGGTCGGTCTACGAGCAGTACTTC
V gene: TRBV28; D gene: TRBD1; J gene: TRBJ1-1; clone size: NA; CDR3 protein: CASRTPTTGVNTEAFF; CDR3 DNA: TGTGCCAGCAGGACCCCGACGACAGGGGTTAACACTGAAGCTTTCTTT
V gene: TRBV20-1; D gene: NA; J gene: TRBJ1-6; clone size: many; CDR3 protein: CSARVRADSPLHF; CDR3 DNA: TGCAGTGCTAGAGTCAGGGCCGATTCACCCCTCCACTTT
V gene: TRBV27; D gene: NA; J gene: TRBJ2-3; clone size: many; CDR3 protein: CASSQRGWGGGRVSTDTQYF; CDR3 DNA: TGTGCCAGCAGCCAACGTGGCTGGGGAGGGGGCAGGGTATCCACAGATACGCAGTATTTT
V gene: TRBV5-1; D gene: NA; J gene: TRBJ1-1; clone size: many; CDR3 protein: CASSLDRANTEAFF; CDR3 DNA: TGCGCCAGCAGCTTGGACAGGGCGAACACTGAAGCTTTCTTT
V gene: TRBV7-9; D gene: NA; J gene: TRBJ2-5; clone size: many; CDR3 protein: CASSLGADGETQYF; CDR3 DNA: TGTGCCAGCAGCTTAGGGGCTGATGGGGAGACCCAGTACTTC
V gene: TRBV27; D gene: NA; J gene: TRBJ2-1; clone size: many; CDR3 protein: CASSLSGLPGPYEQFF; CDR3 DNA: TGTGCCAGCAGCTTATCGGGACTTCCAGGGCCCTATGAGCAGTTCTTC
V gene: TRBV28; D gene: NA; J gene: TRBJ1-5; clone size: many; CDR3 protein: CASSLQLRQPQHF; CDR3 DNA: TGTGCCAGCAGTCTCCAGTTGCGTCAGCCCCAGCATTTT
V gene: TRBV20-1; D gene: NA; J gene: TRBJ1-2; clone size: many; CDR3 protein: CSASLPGLHADDYTF; CDR3 DNA: TGCAGTGCCTCCCTTCCGGGACTCCATGCCGATGACTACACCTTC
V gene: TRBV5-6; D gene: NA; J gene: TRBJ2-5; clone size: many; CDR3 protein: CASSRIVGPRQETQYF; CDR3 DNA: TGTGCCAGCAGCCGGATTGTGGGGCCCCGACAAGAGACCCAGTACTTC
V gene: TRBV20-1; D gene: NA; J gene: TRBJ2-5; clone size: many; CDR3 protein: CSASGSGRTQYF; CDR3 DNA: TGCAGTGCCTCCGGGTCGGGGAGGACCCAGTACTTC
V gene: TRBV2; D gene: TRBD1; J gene: TRBJ2-5; clone size: NA; CDR3 protein: CASSDLRDRGETQYF; CDR3 DNA: TGTGCCAGCAGTGACTTACGGGACAGGGGAGAGACCCAGTACTTC
V gene: TRBV19; D gene: NA; J gene: TRBJ1-1; clone size: many; CDR3 protein: CASSRVRSNTEAFF; CDR3 DNA: TGTGCCAGTAGTAGGGTGAGATCGAACACTGAAGCTTTCTTT
V gene: TRBV6-1; D gene: TRBD1; J gene: TRBJ1-1; clone size: many; CDR3 protein: CASRRQGAMNTEAFF; CDR3 DNA: TGTGCCAGCAGAAGACAGGGGGCGATGAACACTGAAGCTTTCTTT
V gene: TRBV20-1; D gene: TRBD2; J gene: TRBJ2-1; clone size: many; CDR3 protein: CSVDRPSGGEGSSYNEQFF; CDR3 DNA: TGCAGTGTTGACAGGCCTAGCGGGGGGGAAGGTAGCTCCTACAATGAGCAGTTCTTC
V gene: TRBV11-2; D gene: NA; J gene: TRBJ2-5; clone size: many; CDR3 protein: CASSLSGGRETQYF; CDR3 DNA: TGTGCCAGCAGCTTAAGTGGGGGCCGGGAGACCCAGTACTTC
V gene: TRBV20-1; D gene: NA; J gene: TRBJ2-3; clone size: many; CDR3 protein: CSASPAPGEKDTDTQYF; CDR3 DNA: TGCAGTGCTAGCCCCGCCCCAGGGGAGAAGGACACAGATACGCAGTATTTT
V gene: TRBV2; D gene: NA; J gene: TRBJ2-1; clone size: many; CDR3 protein: CASSDRGGRNEQFF; CDR3 DNA: TGTGCCAGCAGTGACCGGGGAGGTAGGAATGAGCAGTTCTTC
V gene: TRBV2; D gene: NA; J gene: TRBJ2-7; clone size: many; CDR3 protein: CASSERTVYEQYF; CDR3 DNA: TGTGCCAGCAGTGAAAGGACGGTCTACGAGCAGTACTTC
V gene: TRBV2; D gene: TRBD1; J gene: TRBJ2-1; clone size: many; CDR3 protein: CASSEEGPDRERGEQFF; CDR3 DNA: TGTGCCAGCAGTGAAGAAGGACCAGACAGGGAGAGGGGTGAGCAGTTCTTC
V gene: TRBV5-1; D gene: NA; J gene: TRBJ1-6; clone size: many; CDR3 protein: CASRRGTTNSPLHF; CDR3 DNA: TGCGCCAGCCGCCGGGGGACAACCAATTCACCCCTCCACTTT
V gene: TRBV24-1; D gene: TRBD2; J gene: TRBJ2-3; clone size: NA; CDR3 protein: CATSDPCLAGSFTDTQYF; CDR3 DNA: TGTGCCACCAGTGACCCCTGCCTAGCGGGGTCCTTCACAGATACGCAGTATTTT
V gene: TRBV7-2; D gene: TRBD2; J gene: TRBJ2-7; clone size: many; CDR3 protein: CASSPTRLAGSYEQYF; CDR3 DNA: TGTGCCAGCAGCCCTACGCGACTAGCGGGCTCCTACGAGCAGTACTTC